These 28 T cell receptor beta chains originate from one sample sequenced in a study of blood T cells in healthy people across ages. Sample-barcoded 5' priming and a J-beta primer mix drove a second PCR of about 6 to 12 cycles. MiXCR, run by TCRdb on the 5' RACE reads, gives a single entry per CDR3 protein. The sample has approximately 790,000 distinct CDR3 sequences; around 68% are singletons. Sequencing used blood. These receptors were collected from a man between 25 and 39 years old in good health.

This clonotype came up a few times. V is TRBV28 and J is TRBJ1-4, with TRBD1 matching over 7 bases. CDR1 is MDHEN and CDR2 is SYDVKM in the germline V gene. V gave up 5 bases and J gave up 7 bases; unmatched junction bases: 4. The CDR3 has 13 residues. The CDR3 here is CASSRQGREKLFF. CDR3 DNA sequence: TGTGCCAGCAGTCGACAGGGCCGTGAAAAACTGTTTTTT.

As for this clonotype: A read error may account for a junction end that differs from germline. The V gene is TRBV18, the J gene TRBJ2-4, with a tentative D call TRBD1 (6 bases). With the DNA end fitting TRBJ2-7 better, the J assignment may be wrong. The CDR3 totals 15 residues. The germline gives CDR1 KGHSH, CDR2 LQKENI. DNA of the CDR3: TGTGCCAGCTCAACACCGGGACACAACTCCTACGAGCAGTACTTC. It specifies CASSTPGHNSYEQYF.

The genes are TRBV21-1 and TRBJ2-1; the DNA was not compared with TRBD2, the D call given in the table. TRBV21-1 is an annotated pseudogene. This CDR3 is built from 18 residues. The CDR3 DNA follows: TGTGCCAGCAGCAAAAAGGTTCCCCAAGGGCTAGGAGGAAATGAGCAGTTCTTC. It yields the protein CASSKKVPQGLGGNEQFF.

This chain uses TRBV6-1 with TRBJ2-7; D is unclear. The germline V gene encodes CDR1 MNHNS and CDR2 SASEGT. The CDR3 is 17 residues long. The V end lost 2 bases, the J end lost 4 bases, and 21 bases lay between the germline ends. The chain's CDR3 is CASSEQLVAGTPYEQYF. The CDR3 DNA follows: TGTGCCAGCAGTGAACAGTTGGTGGCAGGTACACCATACGAGCAGTACTTC.

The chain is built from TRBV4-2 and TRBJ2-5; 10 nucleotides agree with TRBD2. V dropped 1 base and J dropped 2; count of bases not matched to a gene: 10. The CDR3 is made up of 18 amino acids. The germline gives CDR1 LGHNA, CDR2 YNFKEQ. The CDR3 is CASSQAVLAGGPQETQYF. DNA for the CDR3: TGTGCCAGCAGCCAAGCTGTATTAGCGGGGGGCCCGCAAGAGACCCAGTACTTC.

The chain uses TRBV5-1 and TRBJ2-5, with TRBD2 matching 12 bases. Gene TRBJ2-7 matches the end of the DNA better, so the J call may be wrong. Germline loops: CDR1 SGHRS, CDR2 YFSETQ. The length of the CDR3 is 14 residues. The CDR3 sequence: CASSWTSGEDEQYF. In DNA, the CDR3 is TGCGCCAGCAGCTGGACTAGCGGGGAAGACGAGCAGTACTTC.

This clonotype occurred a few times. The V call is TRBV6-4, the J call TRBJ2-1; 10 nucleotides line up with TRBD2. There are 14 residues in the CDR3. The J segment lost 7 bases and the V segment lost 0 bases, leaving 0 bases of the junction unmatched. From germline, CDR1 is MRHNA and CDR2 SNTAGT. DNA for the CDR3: TGTGCCAGCAGTGACTCTAGCGGGGGGAATGAGCAGTTCTTC. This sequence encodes CASSDSSGGNEQFF.

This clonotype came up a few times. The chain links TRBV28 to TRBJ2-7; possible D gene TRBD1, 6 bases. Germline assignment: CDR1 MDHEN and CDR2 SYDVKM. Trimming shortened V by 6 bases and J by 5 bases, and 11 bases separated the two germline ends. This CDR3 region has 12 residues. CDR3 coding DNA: TGTGCCAGCAGGAACAGGGCCCACGAGCAGTACTTC. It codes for CASRNRAHEQYF.

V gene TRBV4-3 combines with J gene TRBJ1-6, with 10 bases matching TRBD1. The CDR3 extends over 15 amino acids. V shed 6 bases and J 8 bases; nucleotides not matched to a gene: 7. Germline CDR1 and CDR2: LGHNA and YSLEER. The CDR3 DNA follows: TGCGCCAGCAGGGATTCCGGGACAGGGGATTCACCCCTCCACTTT. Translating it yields CASRDSGTGDSPLHF.

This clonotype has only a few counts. This chain's CDR3 is CASSPPRAGQPQHF. In nucleotides, the CDR3 is TGTGCCAGCAGCCCCCCCAGGGCGGGGCAGCCCCAGCATTTT. This sequence joins TRBV28 and TRBJ1-5; D is possibly TRBD1 (5 bases). The CDR3 spans 14 residues. The V gene lost 6 bases and the J gene lost 7 bases, with 16 bases spanning the gap. Germline-derived CDR1 and CDR2 are MDHEN and SYDVKM. The full variable domain, in which reference TRBV28 and TRBJ1-5 provide the parts outside the CDR3, is DVKVTQSSRYLVKRTGEKVFLECVQDMDHENMFWYRQDPGLGLRLIYFSYDVKMKEKGDIPEGYSVSREKKERFSLILESASTNQTSMYLCASSPPRAGQPQHFGDGTRLSIL.

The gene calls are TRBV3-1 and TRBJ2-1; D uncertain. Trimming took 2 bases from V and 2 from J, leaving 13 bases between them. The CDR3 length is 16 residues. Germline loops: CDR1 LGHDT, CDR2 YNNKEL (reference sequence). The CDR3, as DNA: TGTGCCAGCAGCCAATTCGTCGGGTCTCCCTACAATGAGCAGTTCTTC. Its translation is CASSQFVGSPYNEQFF.

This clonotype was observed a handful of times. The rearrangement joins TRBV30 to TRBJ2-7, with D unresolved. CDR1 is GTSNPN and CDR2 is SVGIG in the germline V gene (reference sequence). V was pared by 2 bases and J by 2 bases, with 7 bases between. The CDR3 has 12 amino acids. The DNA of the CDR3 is TGTGCCTGGAGTCGGATTACCTACGAGCAGTACTTC. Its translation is CAWSRITYEQYF. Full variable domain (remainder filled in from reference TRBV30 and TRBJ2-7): SQTIHQWPATLVQPVGSPLSLECTVEGTSNPNLYWYRQAAGRGLQLLFYSVGIGQISSEVPQNLSASRPQDRQFILSSKKLLLSDSGFYLCAWSRITYEQYFGPGTRLTVT.

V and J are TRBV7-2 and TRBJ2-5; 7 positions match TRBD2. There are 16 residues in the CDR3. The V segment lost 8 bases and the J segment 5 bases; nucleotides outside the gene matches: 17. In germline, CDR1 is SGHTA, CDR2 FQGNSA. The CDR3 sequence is CASASRSSGARETQYF. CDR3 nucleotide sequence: TGTGCCAGCGCTTCTCGGTCCAGCGGGGCGCGCGAGACCCAGTACTTC.

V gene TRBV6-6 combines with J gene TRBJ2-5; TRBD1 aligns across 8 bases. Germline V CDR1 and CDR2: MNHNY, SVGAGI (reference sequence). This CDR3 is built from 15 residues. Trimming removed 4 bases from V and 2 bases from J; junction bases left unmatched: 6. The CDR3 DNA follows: TGTGCCAGCAGTTCCATCACAGGGGGTCAAGAGACCCAGTACTTC. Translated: CASSSITGGQETQYF.

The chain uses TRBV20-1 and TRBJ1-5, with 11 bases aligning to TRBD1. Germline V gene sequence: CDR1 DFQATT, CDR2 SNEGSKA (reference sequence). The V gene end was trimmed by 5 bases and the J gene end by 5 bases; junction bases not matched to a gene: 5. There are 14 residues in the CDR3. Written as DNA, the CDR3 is TGCAGTGCTCCACGGGGACAGGGGGATCAGCCCCAGCATTTT. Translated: CSAPRGQGDQPQHF.

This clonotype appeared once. CDR3 nucleotide sequence: TGTGCCAGCAGCGGACGAGCCCAAGAGACCCAGTACTTC. It encodes CASSGRAQETQYF. The rearrangement links TRBV7-6 to TRBJ2-4, with D uncertain. The end of the DNA fits TRBJ2-5 better, so the J call may be wrong. This CDR3 spans 13 amino acids. CDR1 and CDR2 (germline): SGHVS, FNYEAQ.

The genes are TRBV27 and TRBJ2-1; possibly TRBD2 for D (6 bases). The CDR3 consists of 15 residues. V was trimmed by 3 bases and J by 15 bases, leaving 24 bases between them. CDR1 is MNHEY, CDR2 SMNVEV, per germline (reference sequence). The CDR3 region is CASSLGTRIGYGWFF. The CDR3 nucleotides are TGTGCCAGCAGTTTGGGGACTCGCATCGGATACGGGTGGTTCTTC.

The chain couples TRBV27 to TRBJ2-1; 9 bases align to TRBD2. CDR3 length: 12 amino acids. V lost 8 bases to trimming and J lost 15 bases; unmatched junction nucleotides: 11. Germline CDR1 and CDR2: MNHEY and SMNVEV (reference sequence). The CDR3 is CASGIAGAFLFF. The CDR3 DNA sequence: TGTGCCAGCGGGATAGCGGGGGCGTTCCTGTTCTTC.

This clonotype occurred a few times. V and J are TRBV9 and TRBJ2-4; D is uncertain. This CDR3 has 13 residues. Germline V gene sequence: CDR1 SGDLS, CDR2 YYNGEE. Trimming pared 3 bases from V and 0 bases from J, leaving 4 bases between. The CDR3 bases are TGTGCCAGCAGCGGGGGAGCCAAAAACATTCAGTACTTC. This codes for CASSGGAKNIQYF. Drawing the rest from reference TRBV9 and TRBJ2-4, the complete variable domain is DSGVTQTPKHLITATGQRVTLRCSPRSGDLSVYWYQQSLDQGLQFLIQYYNGEERAKGNILERFSAQQFPDLHSELNLSSLELGDSALYFCASSGGAKNIQYFGAGTRLSVL.

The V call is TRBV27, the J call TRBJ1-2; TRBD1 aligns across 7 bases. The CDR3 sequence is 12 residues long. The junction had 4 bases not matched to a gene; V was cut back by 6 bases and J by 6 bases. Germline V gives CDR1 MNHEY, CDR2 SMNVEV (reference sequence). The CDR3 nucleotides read TGTGCCAGCAGAACAGGGGACCATGGCTACACCTTC. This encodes CASRTGDHGYTF.

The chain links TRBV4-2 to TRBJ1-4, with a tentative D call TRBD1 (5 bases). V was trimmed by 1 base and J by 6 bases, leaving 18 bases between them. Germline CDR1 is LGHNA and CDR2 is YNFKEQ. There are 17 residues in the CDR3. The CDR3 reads CASSQVFGDGGDEKLFF. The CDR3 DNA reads TGTGCCAGCAGCCAAGTATTTGGGGACGGAGGAGATGAAAAACTGTTTTTT.

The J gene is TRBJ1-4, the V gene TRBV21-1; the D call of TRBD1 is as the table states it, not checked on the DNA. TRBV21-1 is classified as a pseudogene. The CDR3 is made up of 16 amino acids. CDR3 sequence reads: CASSKEGNTTNGKLFF. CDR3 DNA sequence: TGTGCCAGCAGCAAAGAGGGGAACACAACTAATGGAAAACTGTTTTTT.

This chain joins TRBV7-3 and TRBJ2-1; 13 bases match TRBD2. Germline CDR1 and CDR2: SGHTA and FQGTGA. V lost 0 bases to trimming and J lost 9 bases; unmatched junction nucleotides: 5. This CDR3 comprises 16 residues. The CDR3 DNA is TGTGCCAGCAGCTTAACTAGGACTAGCGGGGGCCTTGAGCAGTTCTTC. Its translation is CASSLTRTSGGLEQFF.

CDR3 sequence (DNA): TGTGCCAGCAGCAAGGGGGAGGGGTTATACGAGCAGTACTTC. Translating gives CASSKGEGLYEQYF. The chain has TRBV21-1 and TRBJ2-7; the table gives TRBD2 as D, unverified against the DNA. TRBV21-1 is shown as a pseudogene. The CDR3 extends over 14 amino acids.

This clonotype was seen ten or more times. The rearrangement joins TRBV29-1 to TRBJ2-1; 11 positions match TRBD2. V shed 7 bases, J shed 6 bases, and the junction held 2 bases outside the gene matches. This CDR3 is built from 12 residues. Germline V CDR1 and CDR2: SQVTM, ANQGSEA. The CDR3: CSAGTSGNEQFF. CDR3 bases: TGCAGCGCCGGGACTAGCGGCAATGAGCAGTTCTTC.

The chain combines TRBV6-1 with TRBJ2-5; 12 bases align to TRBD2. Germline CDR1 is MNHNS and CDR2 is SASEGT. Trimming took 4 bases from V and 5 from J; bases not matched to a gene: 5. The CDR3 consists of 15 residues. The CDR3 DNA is TGTGCCAGCAGTGGGACTAGCGGGGTGGGGGAGACCCAGTACTTC. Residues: CASSGTSGVGETQYF.

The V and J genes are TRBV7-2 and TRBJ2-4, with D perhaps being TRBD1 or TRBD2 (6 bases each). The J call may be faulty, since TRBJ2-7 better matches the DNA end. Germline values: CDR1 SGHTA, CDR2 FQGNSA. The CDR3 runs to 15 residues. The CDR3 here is CASSQQGGNSYEQYF. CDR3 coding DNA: TGTGCCAGCAGCCAACAGGGAGGAAACTCCTACGAGCAGTACTTC.

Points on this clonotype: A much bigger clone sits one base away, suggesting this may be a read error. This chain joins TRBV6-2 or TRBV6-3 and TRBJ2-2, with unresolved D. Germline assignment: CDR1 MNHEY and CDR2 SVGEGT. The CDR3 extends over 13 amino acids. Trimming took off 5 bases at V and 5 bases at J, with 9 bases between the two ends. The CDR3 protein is CASSDTDTGELFF. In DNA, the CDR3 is TGTGCCAGCAGTGACACTGATACCGGGGAGCTGTTTTTT.